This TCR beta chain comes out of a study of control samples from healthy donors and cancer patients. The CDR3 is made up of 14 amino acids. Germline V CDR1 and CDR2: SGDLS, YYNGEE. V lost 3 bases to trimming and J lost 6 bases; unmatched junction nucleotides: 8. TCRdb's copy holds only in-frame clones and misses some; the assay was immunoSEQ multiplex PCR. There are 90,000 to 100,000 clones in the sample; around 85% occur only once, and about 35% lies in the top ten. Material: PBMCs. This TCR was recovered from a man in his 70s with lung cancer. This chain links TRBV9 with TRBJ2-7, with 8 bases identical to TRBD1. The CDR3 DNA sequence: TGTGCCAGCAGCGCAGGACAGGGAAGAAGCGAGCAGTACTTC. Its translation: CASSAGQGRSEQYF. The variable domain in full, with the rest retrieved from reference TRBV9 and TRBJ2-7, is DSGVTQTPKHLITATGQRVTLRCSPRSGDLSVYWYQQSLDQGLQFLIQYYNGEERAKGNILERFSAQQFPDLHSELNLSSLELGDSALYFCASSAGQGRSEQYFGPGTRLTVT.